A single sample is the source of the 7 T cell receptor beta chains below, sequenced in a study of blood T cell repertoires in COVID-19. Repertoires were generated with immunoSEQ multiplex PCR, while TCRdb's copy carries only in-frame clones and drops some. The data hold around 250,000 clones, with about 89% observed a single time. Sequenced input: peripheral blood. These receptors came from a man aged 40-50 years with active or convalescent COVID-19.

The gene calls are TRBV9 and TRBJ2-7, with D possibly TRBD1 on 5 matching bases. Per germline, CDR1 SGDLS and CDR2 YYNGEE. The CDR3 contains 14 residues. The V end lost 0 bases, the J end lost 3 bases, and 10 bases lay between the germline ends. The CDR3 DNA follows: TGTGCCAGCAGCGTAGCTTCGGACATCTACGAGCAGTACTTC. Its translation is CASSVASDIYEQYF.

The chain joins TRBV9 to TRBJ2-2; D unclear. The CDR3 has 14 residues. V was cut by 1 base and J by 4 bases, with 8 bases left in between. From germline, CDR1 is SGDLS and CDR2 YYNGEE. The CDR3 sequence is CASSVIPVTGELFF. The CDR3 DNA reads TGTGCCAGCAGCGTAATCCCGGTCACCGGGGAGCTGTTTTTT.

CDR3 nucleotide sequence: TGTGCCAGCAGCTATACGGGAGGAGAGACCCAGTACTTC. It specifies CASSYTGGETQYF. V gene TRBV11-1 combines with J gene TRBJ2-5, with TRBD2 matching 7 bases. After removal of 4 bases from V and 4 bases from J, the junction contained 3 bases not matched to a gene. The CDR3 extends over 13 amino acids. Germline V lookup: CDR1 SGHAT, CDR2 FQDESV (reference sequence).

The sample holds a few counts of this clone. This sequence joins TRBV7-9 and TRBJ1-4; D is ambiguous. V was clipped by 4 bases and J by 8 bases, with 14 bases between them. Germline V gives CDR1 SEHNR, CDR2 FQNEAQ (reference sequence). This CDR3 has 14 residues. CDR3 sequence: CASSSAGSGEKLFF. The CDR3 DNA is TGTGCCAGCAGCTCCGCCGGGTCCGGGGAAAAACTGTTTTTT.

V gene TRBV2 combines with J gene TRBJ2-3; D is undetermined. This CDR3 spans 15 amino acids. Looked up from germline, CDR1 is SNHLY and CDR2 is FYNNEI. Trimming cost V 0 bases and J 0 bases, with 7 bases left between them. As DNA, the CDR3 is TGTGCCAGCAGTGAAGCTCTCTCTAGCACAGATACGCAGTATTTT. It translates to CASSEALSSTDTQYF.

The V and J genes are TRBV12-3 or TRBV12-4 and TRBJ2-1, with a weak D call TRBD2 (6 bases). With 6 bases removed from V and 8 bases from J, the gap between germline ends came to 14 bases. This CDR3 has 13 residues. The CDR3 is CASSLAGKDEQFF. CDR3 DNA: TGTGCCAGCAGCCTGGCGGGGAAAGATGAGCAGTTCTTC.

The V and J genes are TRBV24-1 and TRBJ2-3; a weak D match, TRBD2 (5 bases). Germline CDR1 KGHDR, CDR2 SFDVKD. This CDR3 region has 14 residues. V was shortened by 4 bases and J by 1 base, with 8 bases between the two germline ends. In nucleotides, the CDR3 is TGTGCCACCAGTGACAGCGGCCGCACAGATACGCAGTATTTT. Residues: CATSDSGRTDTQYF.